The 5 T cell receptor beta chains given below trace back to one sample, sequenced in a study of CD8+ T cells in alopecia areata. TCR sequencing used cDNA made by reverse transcription of extracted RNA. Measured with immunoSEQ multiplex PCR; TCRdb has only the in-frame clones, and not every one. The data show around 250,000 clones, with around 67% seen just once and 1.2% held by the top ten. The source material was CD4+ T cells sorted from blood, sampled at week 0. The receptors come from a human donor with alopecia areata.

The rearrangement uses TRBV4-3 and TRBJ2-3; 7 bases align to TRBD1. In germline, CDR1 is LGHNA, CDR2 YSLEER. The trim removed 4 bases at V and 5 bases at J, leaving 18 bases unmatched. This CDR3 has 18 amino acids. CDR3 nucleotide sequence: TGCGCCAGCAGCCGCCAAGTTTCGGCACAGGGGTGGGGAGATACGCAGTATTTT. This translates into CASSRQVSAQGWGDTQYF.

The CDR3 here is CASSVGVQETQYF. CDR3 DNA: TGCGCCAGCAGCGTGGGAGTTCAAGAGACCCAGTACTTC. V usage is TRBV5-1 and J usage is TRBJ2-5; TRBD2 might be the D (5 bases). V lost 4 bases and J 2 bases, leaving 9 bases between the germline ends. Germline CDR1 and CDR2: SGHRS and YFSETQ. The CDR3 runs 13 residues.

This clone has more than one count but fewer than ten. The chain combines TRBV19 with TRBJ2-1; D perhaps matches TRBD2 (6 bases). Trimming removed 3 bases from V and 8 bases from J, with 8 bases in between. CDR3 size: 12 residues. Germline V gene sequence: CDR1 LNHDA, CDR2 SQIVND (reference sequence). The CDR3 loop is CASSMWGDEQFF. CDR3 in DNA: TGTGCCAGTAGTATGTGGGGGGATGAGCAGTTCTTC.

V gene TRBV14 combines with J gene TRBJ1-2, with a possible D match to TRBD1 (5 bases). The V end was cut by 3 bases, the J end by 3 bases, with 8 bases between. Germline CDR1 and CDR2: SGHDN and FVKESK. The CDR3 is 13 amino acids. The chain's CDR3 is CASSQGVYYGYTF. In nucleotides, the CDR3 is TGTGCCAGCAGCCAGGGGGTCTACTATGGCTACACCTTC.

The chain carries TRBV1 and TRBJ2-2; TRBD2 was called by the table and not checked on the DNA. TRBV1 is a pseudogene. The CDR3 runs to 18 residues. The CDR3 sequence: CTSSQDRPKLANTGELFF. The CDR3 DNA follows: TGCACCAGCAGCCAAGATCGACCGAAACTAGCGAACACCGGGGAGCTGTTTTTT.